Presented here are 13 T cell receptor beta chains from one specimen sequenced in a study of siplizumab effects on memory and regulatory T cells. TCRdb's table, derived via immunoSEQ multiplex PCR, lists solely in-frame clones and lacks some. Here the sample spans 85,000 to 120,000 clones, about 94% being singletons. The sample was CD4+ T cells sorted from blood. The receptors originated from a human donor in good health.

The genes are TRBV7-9 and TRBJ1-5; no definite D call. The CDR3 is made up of 16 amino acids. Germline CDR1 is SEHNR and CDR2 is FQNEAQ (reference sequence). The V and J ends lost 4 bases and 2 bases respectively, with 15 bases between them. CDR3 in amino acids: CASSSPGRGGNQPQHF. The DNA for the CDR3 is TGTGCCAGCAGCTCCCCGGGGAGAGGTGGCAATCAGCCCCAGCATTTT.

V usage is TRBV7-9 and J usage is TRBJ1-1, with 10 nucleotides matching TRBD1. CDR1 is SEHNR, CDR2 FQNEAQ, per germline (reference sequence). J lost 5 bases, V lost 7 bases, and 7 bases had no gene match. The CDR3 covers 14 residues. The CDR3 here is CASNKGQGSTEAFF. The CDR3, as DNA: TGTGCCAGCAACAAGGGACAGGGGAGTACTGAAGCTTTCTTT.

The chain carries TRBV27 and TRBJ1-1; no definite D call. The ends were cut back, 1 base at V and 5 bases at J, with 20 bases in the middle. CDR3 length equals 17 residues. Germline V gene sequence: CDR1 MNHEY, CDR2 SMNVEV (reference sequence). Here the CDR3 reads CASSLLGSSQILTEAFF. The DNA of the CDR3 is TGTGCCAGCAGTTTATTAGGGTCTTCCCAAATCTTGACTGAAGCTTTCTTT.

This clone was counted between two and nine times. The rearrangement uses TRBV7-9 and TRBJ1-2, with D possibly TRBD1 on 6 matching bases. Looked up from germline, CDR1 is SEHNR and CDR2 is FQNEAQ (reference sequence). V was pared by 3 bases and J by 6 bases, with 17 bases between. This CDR3 contains 15 residues. CDR3 loop: CASSLVRGTQHGYTF. The CDR3, as DNA: TGTGCCAGCAGCTTGGTTAGGGGGACCCAACATGGCTACACCTTC.

This clone was seen only once. The genes are TRBV30 and TRBJ1-4; D gene ambiguous. The V and J ends lost 3 bases and 1 base respectively, with 15 bases between them. Germline-derived CDR1 and CDR2 are GTSNPN and SVGIG (reference sequence). This CDR3 has 16 amino acids. CDR3 sequence (DNA): TGTGCCTGGAGGAAGTCCCCGCGTAGAACTAATGAAAAACTGTTTTTT. Amino acid sequence: CAWRKSPRRTNEKLFF.

Turning to this clone: The conserved closing phenylalanine or tryptophan is absent in this CDR3, likely reflecting a read error. The chain uses TRBV25-1 and TRBJ1-2; 7 bases fit TRBD1. The CDR3 contains 14 residues. Germline V gene sequence: CDR1 MGHDK, CDR2 SYGVNS. V was clipped by 6 bases and J by 5 bases; unmatched bases: 9. CDR3: CASRRQGSRYGYTL. Here the CDR3 DNA reads TGTGCCAGCAGAAGACAGGGCAGTCGGTATGGCTACACCCTC.

V gene TRBV28 combines with J gene TRBJ2-7, with D perhaps matching TRBD2 (5 bases). Trimming removed 3 bases from V and 1 base from J, with 10 bases in between. CDR3 size: 14 residues. Germline values: CDR1 MDHEN, CDR2 SYDVKM. The CDR3 DNA reads TGTGCCAGCAGTTTCCGACGGGAATCCTACGAGCAGTACTTC. This sequence encodes CASSFRRESYEQYF.

The rearrangement uses TRBV19 and TRBJ1-4; D unclear. Per germline, CDR1 LNHDA and CDR2 SQIVND (reference sequence). CDR3 length: 15 residues. Trimming took off 4 bases at V and 4 bases at J, with 13 bases between the two ends. In DNA, the CDR3 is TGTGCCAGTAGTAAATTTGGCAGCTATAATGAAAAACTGTTTTTT. This sequence encodes CASSKFGSYNEKLFF.

V gene TRBV9 combines with J gene TRBJ2-2, with TRBD1 as a possible D gene (6 bases). Trimming left V 3 bases short and J 6 bases short, with 12 bases between. The CDR3 runs to 14 residues. Germline loops: CDR1 SGDLS, CDR2 YYNGEE. CDR3: CASSAQTGPGELFF. The CDR3 region has the DNA TGTGCCAGCAGCGCGCAGACAGGTCCCGGGGAGCTGTTTTTT.

The sample holds one count of this clone. The chain carries TRBV2 and TRBJ2-7; D remains ambiguous. Looked up from germline, CDR1 is SNHLY and CDR2 is FYNNEI. V was cut by 5 bases and J by 2 bases, with 13 bases left in between. The CDR3 spans 14 residues. The CDR3 sequence is CASSQTSPAYEQYF. CDR3 nucleotides: TGTGCCAGCAGTCAGACATCCCCGGCCTACGAGCAGTACTTC. The entire variable domain, with the rest obtained from reference TRBV2 and TRBJ2-7, is as follows: EPEVTQTPSHQVTQMGQEVILRCVPISNHLYFYWYRQILGQKVEFLVSFYNNEISEKSEIFDDQFSVERPDGSNFTLKIRSTKLEDSAMYFCASSQTSPAYEQYFGPGTRLTVT.

The chain links TRBV29-1 to TRBJ2-3; D is possibly TRBD1 (5 bases). The germline V and J ends were trimmed by 1 base and 15 bases, with 20 bases remaining between them. This CDR3 comprises 13 residues. CDR1 is SQVTM and CDR2 is ANQGSEA in the germline V gene. CDR3 bases: TGCAGCGTTGAAGTGGGTAAGGCGGCAGGGCAATATTTT. Translating gives CSVEVGKAAGQYF.

CDR3 loop: CASSPNGQRTDTQYF. The CDR3 DNA is TGCGCCAGCAGCCCAAATGGACAGCGCACAGATACGCAGTATTTT. The chain recombines TRBV5-1 with TRBJ2-3; tentative D call: TRBD1 (6 bases). Germline-derived CDR1 and CDR2 are SGHRS and YFSETQ. The germline V and J ends were trimmed by 4 bases and 1 base, with 13 bases remaining between them. This CDR3 is 15 amino acids long. The complete variable domain, with remaining parts taken from reference TRBV5-1 and TRBJ2-3, reads KAGVTQTPRYLIKTRGQQVTLSCSPISGHRSVSWYQQTPGQGLQFLFEYFSETQRNKGNFPGRFSGRQFSNSRSEMNVSTLELGDSALYLCASSPNGQRTDTQYFGPGTRLTVL.

Points on this clone: The same CDR3 is also encoded by other DNA sequences in this sample. The chain joins TRBV5-4 to TRBJ2-5; 9 nucleotides agree with TRBD1. Germline V gives CDR1 SGHNT, CDR2 YYREEE (reference sequence). The CDR3 runs to 14 residues. V dropped 4 bases and J dropped 5; count of bases not matched to a gene: 6. CDR3 amino acids: CASSPTGGRETQYF. The CDR3 DNA is TGTGCCAGCAGCCCTACAGGGGGCCGGGAGACCCAGTACTTC.